The 21 T cell receptor beta chains below were found in one sample sequenced in a study of blood T cell repertoires in COVID-19. TCRdb's copy holds only in-frame clones and misses some; the assay was immunoSEQ multiplex PCR. The data show 120,000 or so clones, roughly 80% seen once. Specimen: peripheral blood. Source of these receptors: a man in his fifties or sixties with acute or convalescent COVID-19.

The chain has TRBV5-6 and TRBJ1-5; 7 positions match TRBD1. J lost 4 bases, V lost 4 bases, and 5 bases had no gene match. Germline CDR1 reads SGHDT; CDR2 reads YYEEEE. The CDR3 length is 14 residues. The CDR3 nucleotides read TGTGCCAGCAGCCACGGACAGGTTAATCAGCCCCAGCATTTT. Translating gives CASSHGQVNQPQHF. The whole variable domain, filled in from reference TRBV5-6 and TRBJ1-5, reads DAGVTQSPTHLIKTRGQQVTLRCSPKSGHDTVSWYQQALGQGPQFIFQYYEEEERQRGNFPDRFSGHQFPNYSSELNVNALLLGDSALYLCASSHGQVNQPQHFGDGTRLSIL.

The CDR3: CATSDPDSASTDTQYF. DNA of the CDR3: TGTGCCACCAGTGACCCCGACAGTGCTAGCACAGATACGCAGTATTTT. The chain links TRBV24-1 to TRBJ2-3; D possibly corresponds to TRBD1 (5 bases). CDR3 length equals 16 residues. CDR1 and CDR2 from the germline V gene are KGHDR and SFDVKD. Trimming removed 4 bases from V and 0 bases from J, with 13 bases in between.

The chain links TRBV6-5 to TRBJ1-1, with 11 positions matching TRBD1. J lost 5 bases, V lost 6 bases, and 8 bases had no gene match. This CDR3 contains 15 residues. From germline, CDR1 is MNHEY and CDR2 SVGAGI. CDR3 region: CASRSGQGARTEAFF. CDR3 coding DNA: TGTGCCAGCAGGTCCGGACAGGGGGCCAGGACTGAAGCTTTCTTT.

V usage is TRBV6-5 and J usage is TRBJ2-1; D is unclear. Germline V gene lookup returns CDR1 MNHEY and CDR2 SVGAGI. This CDR3 is built from 11 residues. V was clipped by 2 bases and J by 9 bases, with 5 bases between them. In DNA form, the CDR3 reads TGTGCCAGCAGTTACGTCGGTGAGCAGTTCTTC. It specifies CASSYVGEQFF.

The table lists this clone with a few counts. V usage is TRBV30 and J usage is TRBJ1-5; 7 positions match TRBD1. V lost 3 bases, J lost 5 bases, and 4 bases stayed unmatched. CDR1 is GTSNPN, CDR2 SVGIG, per germline (reference sequence). The CDR3 spans 13 residues. The CDR3 DNA sequence: TGTGCCTGGAGCCGGGACAGAGATCAGCCCCAGCATTTT. Translation gives CAWSRDRDQPQHF.

The chain employs TRBV2 and TRBJ1-4; D gene uncertain. V was cut by 1 base and J by 3 bases, with 9 bases left in between. CDR1 is SNHLY, CDR2 FYNNEI, per germline. The CDR3 is 15 amino acids. The CDR3 here is CASSEVEVPNEKLFF. DNA for the CDR3: TGTGCCAGCAGTGAAGTTGAGGTGCCTAATGAAAAACTGTTTTTT.

This clone was detected a few times. J is TRBJ1-5 and V is TRBV6-4, with 11 nucleotides matching TRBD1. Unmatched junction bases numbered 15, after V lost 3 bases and J lost 2 bases. Germline V gives CDR1 MRHNA, CDR2 SNTAGT. CDR3 length: 20 residues. The DNA of the CDR3 is TGTGCCAGCAGTGATCGAAAGGACAGGGGGCGAGGTGTCGGCAATCAGCCCCAGCATTTT. It specifies CASSDRKDRGRGVGNQPQHF.

This clone occurred many times. The chain joins TRBV7-3 to TRBJ2-7; D is perhaps TRBD2 (5 bases). CDR1 and CDR2 from the germline V gene are SGHTA and FQGTGA. The CDR3 sequence is 14 residues long. Trimming pared 5 bases from V and 2 bases from J, leaving 13 bases between. The CDR3 protein is CASSRTPGTYEQYF. CDR3 DNA: TGTGCCAGCAGCCGTACCCCGGGGACCTACGAGCAGTACTTC.

The genes are TRBV19 and TRBJ2-2; a weak D match, TRBD2 (6 bases). The V gene's germline CDR1 is LNHDA and CDR2 SQIVND (reference sequence). The ends were cut back, 6 bases at V and 0 bases at J, with 20 bases in the middle. The CDR3 is made up of 18 amino acids. The chain's CDR3 is CASRPLFLAETNTGELFF. For the CDR3, the DNA is TGTGCCAGTAGACCCCTTTTCTTAGCGGAGACGAACACCGGGGAGCTGTTTTTT.

This clone was detected once. The chain couples TRBV29-1 to TRBJ2-4, with TRBD1 as a possible D gene (6 bases). The V end was cut by 0 bases, the J end by 0 bases, with 21 bases between. Germline assignment: CDR1 SQVTM and CDR2 ANQGSEA. The CDR3 consists of 19 residues. CDR3: CSVEDRTPRGSRAKNIQYF. For the CDR3, the DNA is TGCAGCGTTGAAGATCGGACCCCCAGGGGATCACGAGCCAAAAACATTCAGTACTTC.

The chain employs TRBV12-1 and TRBJ2-7; the D segment call TRBD2 is taken from the table without a DNA check. TRBV12-1 corresponds to a pseudogene. The CDR3 loop spans 16 amino acids. The CDR3 nucleotides read TGTGCCAGCAGCTCGGGACTAGCGGGGGTGCCATACGAGCAGTACTTC. Translation: CASSSGLAGVPYEQYF.

The V and J genes are TRBV11-2 and TRBJ2-7; 10 nucleotides align to TRBD2. The CDR3 is 17 residues long. Germline lookup yields CDR1 SGHAT and CDR2 FQNNGV. After removal of 2 bases from V and 2 bases from J, the junction contained 9 bases not matched to a gene. The CDR3 DNA follows: TGTGCCAGCAGCTTACCCCCCGGGACTAGCGATCCCTACGAGCAGTACTTC. Translating it yields CASSLPPGTSDPYEQYF.

This clone turned up a few times. V is TRBV3-1 (or the pseudogene TRBV3-2) and J is TRBJ1-1, with D possibly matching TRBD1 (5 bases). There are 16 residues in the CDR3. Germline lookup yields CDR1 LGHDT and CDR2 YNNKEL (reference sequence). Trimming removed 0 bases from V and 1 base from J, with 12 bases in between. Written as DNA, the CDR3 is TGTGCCAGCAGCCAAGATCCAAGGACACCGAACACTGAAGCTTTCTTT. It specifies CASSQDPRTPNTEAFF.

V gene TRBV27 combines with J gene TRBJ1-1; D remains ambiguous. CDR3 length equals 14 residues. The germline V gene has CDR1 MNHEY and CDR2 SMNVEV (reference sequence). V was cut by 4 bases and J by 5 bases, with 14 bases left in between. Here the CDR3 reads CASSSLRPRTEAFF. Here the CDR3 DNA reads TGTGCCAGCAGTTCTCTCAGACCGAGGACTGAAGCTTTCTTT.

The chain uses TRBV14 and TRBJ2-1; maybe TRBD2 (6 bases). V shed 0 bases and J shed 6 bases, with 12 bases lying between them. The germline CDR1 and CDR2 sequences are SGHDN and FVKESK. The CDR3 consists of 15 residues. CDR3 in amino acids: CASSQDYQRANEQFF. CDR3 nucleotide sequence: TGTGCCAGCAGCCAAGATTATCAGCGGGCCAATGAGCAGTTCTTC.

This chain uses TRBV3-1 (or the pseudogene TRBV3-2) with TRBJ1-2, with 12 bases matching TRBD1. The germline V gene encodes CDR1 LGHDT and CDR2 YNNKEL (reference sequence). Trimming at V came to 4 bases and at J to 7 bases, leaving 10 bases not matched to a gene. The length of the CDR3 is 16 residues. Here the CDR3 reads CASSPLPGQGAFGYTF. CDR3 nucleotide sequence: TGTGCCAGCAGCCCCCTACCGGGACAGGGGGCGTTTGGCTACACCTTC.

This chain links TRBV7-9 with TRBJ1-2; TRBD1 matches 9 bases. Germline V gene lookup returns CDR1 SEHNR and CDR2 FQNEAQ (reference sequence). J was trimmed by 5 bases and V by 5 bases; bases with no gene match: 6. This CDR3 has 14 amino acids. CDR3 amino acids: CASSPPTGGYGYTF. The CDR3 bases are TGTGCCAGCAGCCCACCGACAGGGGGTTATGGCTACACCTTC.

This clone has more than one count but fewer than ten. The chain carries TRBV24-1 and TRBJ2-7, with D possibly being TRBD1 (6 bases). The CDR3 contains 12 residues. Germline values: CDR1 KGHDR, CDR2 SFDVKD. The germline V and J ends were trimmed by 9 bases and 0 bases, with 8 bases remaining between them. For the CDR3, the DNA is TGTGCCACCCAAGGGGGCTCCTACGAGCAGTACTTC. Protein sequence: CATQGGSYEQYF.

The chain carries TRBV19 and TRBJ1-5; 7 positions agree with TRBD1. Germline V gene lookup returns CDR1 LNHDA and CDR2 SQIVND (reference sequence). J lost 2 bases, V lost 3 bases, and 7 bases had no gene match. The CDR3 contains 16 residues. CDR3 DNA sequence: TGTGCCAGTAGTATTATCCCAGGGGGTGGCAATCAGCCCCAGCATTTT. Residues: CASSIIPGGGNQPQHF.

This clone came up a few times. The rearrangement uses TRBV12-3 or TRBV12-4 and TRBJ1-1, with TRBD1 matching 8 bases. The CDR3 spans 12 residues. V dropped 6 bases and J dropped 11; count of bases not matched to a gene: 8. The CDR3 bases are TGTGCCAGCAGCCATGAACAGGGGGTCGCTTTCTTT. It yields the protein CASSHEQGVAFF.

The genes are TRBV3-1 (or the pseudogene TRBV3-2) and TRBJ1-4; 10 positions match TRBD1. The CDR3 has 18 residues. Germline values: CDR1 LGHDT, CDR2 YNNKEL (reference sequence). V was pared by 2 bases and J by 8 bases, with 14 bases of the junction left unmatched. In DNA, the CDR3 is TGTGCCAGCAGCCAAAACCGGGACAGGGGATCTTTCCGGGAAAAACTGTTTTTT. Amino acids: CASSQNRDRGSFREKLFF.